The entry that follows covers one TCR beta chain sequence. Which antigen it targets is not known. No base quality information exists; no much larger clone differs at one position. The data stem from a study of CD8+ T cells in alopecia areata (dated by TCRdb to the late 2010s). Turning to the overall study: Treated patients were enrolled in an open-label pilot trial of oral tofacitinib, 5 to 10 mg twice daily, for moderate-to-severe alopecia areata. Tofacitinib-treated patients had biopsies at baseline and at 4 and 24 weeks of treatment, with a later scalp biopsy in several patients. Clonality in the scalp was compared among normal scalp (n=4), patchy alopecia areata scalp (n=8), and alopecia totalis/universalis scalp (n=8). In both human patients and the C3H/HeJ mouse model, the study applied high-throughput TCRbeta sequencing to look at T cell clonal expansion in alopecia areata. Tofacitinib was administered for 6 to 18 months, and 6 months of follow-up off drug were then conducted to assess delayed response and recurrence. RNA was obtained with the PAXgene miRNA kit for fixed scalp, the miRNeasy kit for PBMCs, and the RNeasy kit for mouse skin. TCRbeta CDR3 regions were amplified by immunoSEQ multiplex PCR using 35 Vbeta forward and 13 Jbeta reverse primers. Scalp tissue and sorted CD4+ and CD8+ peripheral blood T cells from patchy and totalis/universalis alopecia areata patients and from healthy controls were covered by human TCRbeta sequencing. What the research found in general, with its limitations: Lesional scalp, especially in alopecia totalis/universalis, showed higher clonality and more expanded CD8+ clones than normal scalp, suggesting antigenic drive. Shared TCR sequences between patients were less evident than in mice, which may be partly attributable to HLA diversity in the patient population. Unlike mouse skin, which is dominated by gammadelta T cells, normal human skin has resident alphabeta T cells that are also sequenced, and this complicates analysis of the scalp TCR repertoire.

Trimming costs V 4 bases and J 4 bases, and their ends lie 11 bases apart. CDR1 and CDR2 are read off the germline V gene as MNHEY and SVGAGI. CDR3 length: 14 amino acids, cysteine to phenylalanine. Only the CDR3 DNA is retained, 42 bases long and in frame from the first base. Interpreted using the paper, the time point label stands for: baseline before oral tofacitinib. Lesional scalp punch biopsies and peripheral blood were obtained from alopecia areata patients. PBMCs were isolated by density centrifugation and stained for CD3, CD4 and CD8, after which CD4+ and CD8+ T cells were sorted on a FACSAria. Receptors were amplified or captured by the immunoSEQ multiplex PCR assay. To provide template for TCR sequencing, every sample had RNA extracted and reverse transcribed into cDNA. SuperScript III was used to make first-strand cDNA, primed with a 2:1 mix of oligo-dT and random hexamers. A synthetic immune receptor repertoire was used to measure amplification bias, and any remaining bias was corrected computationally. Per the source publication's procedure: Raw reads were preprocessed to remove errors, and CDR3 was defined by IMGT conventions from the conserved cysteine to phenylalanine. Clonality was computed as 1 minus the Shannon entropy, with the entropy normalized by log2 of the number of productive unique TCRs. CD4 or CD8 identity of scalp clones was inferred by cross-referencing scalp TCRbeta sequences with sorted blood CD4 and CD8 repertoires. Imported from immuneACCESS, the table was reduced by TCRdb to in-frame sequences with V and J called. These copies leave out some clones; in studies compared against another copy, an unresolved V gene accounts for under half, and the cause of the remainder is not known. Clone size and V and J calls were adopted from that table, with D and trimming inferred from the DNA. This sample is represented by some 150,000 clones; about 72% of them were singletons. Roughly 11% of the sample is held by the ten biggest clonotypes.

The sequencing here drew on CD8+ T cells sorted from blood, taken at week 0. The receptor was derived from a human donor with alopecia areata. This sequence uses TRBV6-5 and TRBJ2-1, with a tentative D gene TRBD1 over 5 matching bases. For the CDR3, the sequence is CASSWGPAYNEQFF. At the DNA level, the sequence is TGTGCCAGCAGTTGGGGCCCAGCGTACAATGAGCAGTTCTTC.